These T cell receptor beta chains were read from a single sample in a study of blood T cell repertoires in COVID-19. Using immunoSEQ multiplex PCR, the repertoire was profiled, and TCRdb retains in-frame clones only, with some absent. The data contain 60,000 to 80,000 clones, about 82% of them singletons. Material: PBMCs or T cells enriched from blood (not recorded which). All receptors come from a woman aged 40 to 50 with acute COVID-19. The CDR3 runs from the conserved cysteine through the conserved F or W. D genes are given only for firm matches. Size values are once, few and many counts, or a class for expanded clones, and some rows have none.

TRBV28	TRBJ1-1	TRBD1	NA	CASSSYPDRDWGTEAFF	TGTGCCAGCAGTTCGTACCCGGACAGGGACTGGGGCACTGAAGCTTTCTTT
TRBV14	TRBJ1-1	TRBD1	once	CASSQNRGQRTEAFF	TGTGCCAGCAGCCAAAACAGGGGGCAAAGAACTGAAGCTTTCTTT
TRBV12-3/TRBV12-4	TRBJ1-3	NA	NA	CASSPPSRTIYF	TGTGCCAGCAGTCCACCGAGTCGCACCATATATTTT
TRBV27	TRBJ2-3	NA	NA	CASSFWANTDTQYF	TGTGCCAGCAGTTTCTGGGCAAACACAGATACGCAGTATTTT
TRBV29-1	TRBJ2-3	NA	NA	CSVEAQGDTQYF	TGCAGCGTTGAAGCACAGGGAGATACGCAGTATTTT
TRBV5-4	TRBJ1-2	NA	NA	CASSLSAGRNYGYTF	TGTGCCAGCAGCTTGAGTGCAGGGAGGAACTATGGCTACACCTTC
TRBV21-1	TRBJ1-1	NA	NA	CASSKWGRDRTKTEAFF	TGTGCCAGCAGCAAATGGGGCCGGGACAGAACGAAGACTGAAGCTTTCTTT
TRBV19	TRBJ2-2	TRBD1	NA	CASRGKLVSGELFF	TGTGCCAGCAGGGGGAAGTTAGTGAGCGGGGAGCTGTTTTTT
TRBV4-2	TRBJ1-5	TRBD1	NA	CASSQADTGTGFQPQHF	TGTGCCAGCAGCCAAGCTGATACCGGGACAGGTTTTCAGCCCCAGCATTTT
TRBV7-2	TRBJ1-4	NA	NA	CASSFVISFNEKLFF	TGTGCCAGCAGCTTCGTAATCAGTTTTAATGAAAAACTGTTTTTT
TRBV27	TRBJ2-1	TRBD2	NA	CASSLELAGVEQFF	TGTGCCAGCAGTTTAGAACTAGCGGGAGTTGAGCAGTTCTTC
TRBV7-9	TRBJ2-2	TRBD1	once	CASSLGQGDTGELFF	TGTGCCAGCAGCTTGGGACAGGGCGACACCGGGGAGCTGTTTTTT
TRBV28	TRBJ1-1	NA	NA	CASNGVMNTEAFF	TGTGCCAGCAATGGAGTCATGAACACTGAAGCTTTCTTT
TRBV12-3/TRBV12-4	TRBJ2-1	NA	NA	CASSFRDNEQFF	TGTGCCAGCAGTTTCCGTGACAATGAGCAGTTCTTC
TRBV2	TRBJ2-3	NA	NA	CASSEIGTPGTDTQYF	TGTGCCAGCAGTGAGATTGGTACTCCTGGCACAGATACGCAGTATTTT
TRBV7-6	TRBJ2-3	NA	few	CASSSFGDTQYF	TGTGCCAGCAGCTCATTCGGAGATACGCAGTATTTT
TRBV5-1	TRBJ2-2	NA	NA	CASSLRQGLNTGELFF	TGCGCCAGCAGCTTGCGGCAGGGGTTGAACACCGGGGAGCTGTTTTTT
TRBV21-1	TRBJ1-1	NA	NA	CASSKEPGDYMNTEAFF	TGTGCCAGCAGCAAAGAACCAGGGGACTACATGAACACTGAAGCTTTCTTT
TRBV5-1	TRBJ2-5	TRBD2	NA	CASSSTSARQETQYF	TGCGCCAGCAGCTCGACTAGCGCCAGACAAGAGACCCAGTACTTC
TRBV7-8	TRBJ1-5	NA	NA	CASSSDTGSAEPQHF	TGTGCCAGCAGCTCAGACACAGGGAGTGCGGAGCCCCAGCATTTT
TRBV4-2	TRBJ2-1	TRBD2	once	CASSRGKEGSGRADNEQFF	TGTGCCAGCAGCCGAGGAAAAGAGGGTAGCGGGAGGGCCGACAATGAGCAGTTCTTC
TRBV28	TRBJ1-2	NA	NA	CASSFGGSVYGYTF	TGTGCCAGCAGTTTCGGAGGCTCGGTTTATGGCTACACCTTC
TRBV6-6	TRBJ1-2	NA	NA	CASLPPLASTNYGYTF	TGTGCCAGCCTCCCTCCCTTGGCCTCCACTAACTATGGCTACACCTTC
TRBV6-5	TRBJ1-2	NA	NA	CASSLDSRYNPSAF	TGTGCCAGCAGCCTGGACAGCCGTTACAATCCTTCGGCCTTC
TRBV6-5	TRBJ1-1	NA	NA	CASTQTENTEAFF	TGTGCCAGCACTCAGACAGAGAACACTGAAGCTTTCTTT
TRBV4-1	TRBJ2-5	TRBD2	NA	CASSPASGRDQETQYF	TGCGCCAGCAGCCCAGCCAGCGGGAGGGATCAGGAGACCCAGTACTTC
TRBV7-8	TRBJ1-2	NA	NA	CASSSGVNYGYTF	TGTGCCAGCAGCTCAGGGGTCAACTATGGCTACACCTTC
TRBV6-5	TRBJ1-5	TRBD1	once	CASRTTGSDNQPQHF	TGTGCCAGCAGGACGACAGGGTCCGATAATCAGCCCCAGCATTTT
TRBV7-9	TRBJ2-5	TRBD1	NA	CASRDRGGQETQYF	TGTGCCAGCAGGGACAGGGGCGGTCAAGAGACCCAGTACTTC
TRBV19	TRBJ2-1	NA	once	CASSPDRSSYNEQFF	TGTGCCAGTAGTCCTGACAGATCCTCCTACAATGAGCAGTTCTTC
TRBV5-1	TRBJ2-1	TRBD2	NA	CASSLAGGSTNEQFF	TGCGCCAGCAGCTTAGCTGGCGGGAGCACAAATGAGCAGTTCTTC
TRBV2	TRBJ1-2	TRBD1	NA	CASRSTGVGYTF	TGTGCCAGCAGGAGTACAGGGGTAGGCTACACCTTC
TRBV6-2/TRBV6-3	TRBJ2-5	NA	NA	CASSRGRGADFQETQYF	TGTGCCAGCAGCAGAGGGCGCGGGGCCGACTTCCAAGAGACCCAGTACTTC
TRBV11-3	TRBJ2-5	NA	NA	CASSPQGQSQETQYF	TGTGCCAGCAGCCCGCAAGGACAGTCGCAAGAGACCCAGTACTTC
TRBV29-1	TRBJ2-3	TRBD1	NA	CSVGTGEGTDTQYF	TGCAGCGTAGGGACAGGGGAGGGCACAGATACGCAGTATTTT
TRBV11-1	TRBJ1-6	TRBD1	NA	CASSHTGQGGLSPLHF	TGTGCCAGCAGCCACACGGGACAGGGCGGTCTATCACCCCTCCACTTT
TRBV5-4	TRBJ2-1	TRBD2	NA	CASSLGTSGYNEQFF	TGTGCCAGCAGCCTAGGGACTAGCGGCTACAATGAGCAGTTCTTC
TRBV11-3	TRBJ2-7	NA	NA	CASSPSRGGIHEQYF	TGTGCCAGCAGCCCGAGCAGGGGCGGAATCCACGAGCAGTACTTC
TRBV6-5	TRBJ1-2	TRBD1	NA	CASSPIPVRGQGYTF	TGTGCCAGCAGTCCCATCCCCGTAAGGGGGCAGGGCTACACCTTC
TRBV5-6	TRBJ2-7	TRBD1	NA	CASSFPDRAVSYEQYF	TGTGCCAGCAGCTTCCCGGACAGGGCCGTATCCTACGAGCAGTACTTC
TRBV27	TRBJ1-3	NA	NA	CASSPNRVSSGNTIYF	TGTGCCAGCAGTCCGAACAGGGTTAGCTCTGGAAACACCATATATTTT
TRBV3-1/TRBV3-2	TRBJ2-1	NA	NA	CASSQRGGPMWEQFF	TGTGCCAGCAGCCAAAGGGGGGGCCCTATGTGGGAGCAGTTCTTC
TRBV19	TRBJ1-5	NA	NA	CASSPSGGMNNQPQHF	TGTGCCAGTAGTCCTTCTGGAGGTATGAACAATCAGCCCCAGCATTTT
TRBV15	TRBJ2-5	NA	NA	CATSRVTGTRGETQYF	TGTGCCACCAGCAGAGTGACCGGGACCAGGGGAGAGACCCAGTACTTC